The 12 T cell receptor beta chains reported below all come from one sample, sequenced in a study of cytomegalovirus exposure and HLA in healthy donors. It was with 60 Vbeta and 13 Jbeta primers that the PCR ran. The assay was immunoSEQ multiplex PCR, and TCRdb's table has in-frame clones only and misses some. This repertoire shows 55,000 to 80,000 clones, roughly 80% found once; its top ten account for roughly 25%. Sequenced sample: PBMCs. The source of these receptors is a woman in her thirties or forties in good health and CMV-seropositive.

The V call is TRBV30, the J call TRBJ1-1, with a tentative D call TRBD1 (6 bases). V shed 4 bases and J shed 1 base, with 7 bases lying between them. Germline V CDR1 and CDR2: GTSNPN, SVGIG (reference sequence). The CDR3 spans 12 residues. The CDR3 DNA sequence: TGTGCCTGGAAGGGACAGAACACTGAAGCTTTCTTT. It is translated as CAWKGQNTEAFF.

The V and J genes are TRBV6-5 and TRBJ1-2; possibly TRBD1 for D (5 bases). The CDR3 contains 13 residues. V lost 6 bases, J lost 2 bases, and 10 bases lay in between. CDR1 and CDR2 from the germline V gene are MNHEY and SVGAGI. The CDR3 region is CASRLTENYGYTF. CDR3 sequence (DNA): TGTGCCAGCAGATTGACAGAAAACTATGGCTACACCTTC.

As to this clone: The junction shows a germline mismatch at one end, possibly a read error. The chain combines TRBV7-9 with TRBJ1-2, with no clear D. This CDR3 is 15 amino acids long. From germline, CDR1 is SEHNR and CDR2 FQNEAQ (reference sequence). The CDR3 sequence is CSSSLAEAGSYGYTF. CDR3 DNA sequence: TGTTCCAGCAGCTTAGCTGAGGCGGGCTCCTATGGCTACACCTTC. The variable domain in full, completed from reference TRBV7-9 and TRBJ1-2, reads DTGVSQNPRHKITKRGQNVTFRCDPISEHNRLYWYRQTLGQGPEFLTYFQNEAQLEKSRLLSDRFSAERPKGSFSTLEIQRTEQGDSAMYLCSSSLAEAGSYGYTFGSGTRLTVV.

The rearrangement uses TRBV7-9 and TRBJ2-7; maybe TRBD2 (6 bases). There are 13 residues in the CDR3. Trimming removed 5 bases from V and 5 bases from J, with 13 bases in between. Germline V gene lookup returns CDR1 SEHNR and CDR2 FQNEAQ (reference sequence). The chain's CDR3 is CASSPSWGDEQYF. CDR3 coding DNA: TGTGCCAGCAGCCCATCGTGGGGGGACGAGCAGTACTTC.

The J gene is TRBJ1-5, the V gene TRBV6-1, with TRBD1 matching over 9 bases. This CDR3 comprises 16 residues. V shed 4 bases and J 0 bases; nucleotides not matched to a gene: 4. The germline V gene encodes CDR1 MNHNS and CDR2 SASEGT. In DNA, the CDR3 is TGTGCCAGCAGTGTCATGGACAGGGGTAGCAATCAGCCCCAGCATTTT. It encodes CASSVMDRGSNQPQHF.

The CDR3 DNA sequence: TGCGCCAGCAGCTACCTCTACCGTGGGCTTACAGATACGCAGTATTTT. It encodes CASSYLYRGLTDTQYF. The chain combines TRBV5-1 with TRBJ2-3; D is uncertain. CDR1 and CDR2 from the germline V gene are SGHRS and YFSETQ. Trimming stripped 3 bases from V and 3 bases from J, with 17 bases between. The CDR3 consists of 16 residues.

This clone showed up just a few times. The chain employs TRBV6-5 and TRBJ1-5, with TRBD1 as a possible D gene (6 bases). The V gene's germline CDR1 is MNHEY and CDR2 SVGAGI. This CDR3 is 15 amino acids long. Trimming cost V 4 bases and J 6 bases, with 16 bases left between them. CDR3 loop: CASSLGEGVAQPQHF. CDR3 DNA sequence: TGTGCCAGCAGTTTGGGGGAGGGGGTAGCTCAGCCCCAGCATTTT.

The chain links TRBV18 to TRBJ2-7, with TRBD1 matching 7 bases. J lost 2 bases, V lost 2 bases, and 3 bases had no gene match. Germline loops: CDR1 KGHSH, CDR2 LQKENI. This CDR3 comprises 14 residues. CDR3 nucleotides: TGTGCCAGCTCACCAACAGGGGACGCCTACGAGCAGTACTTC. Residues: CASSPTGDAYEQYF.

This clone was counted once. In DNA form, the CDR3 reads TGCAGCGTTCTAAGCGGGGCTCCCTACGAGCAGTACTTC. It translates to CSVLSGAPYEQYF. V and J are TRBV29-1 and TRBJ2-7; TRBD2 matches at 7 bases. The length of the CDR3 is 13 residues. Per germline, CDR1 SQVTM and CDR2 ANQGSEA. V lost 5 bases, J lost 2 bases, and 6 bases stayed unmatched.

As concerns this clone: The CDR3 does not close with the conserved phenylalanine or tryptophan, likely indicating a read error. The chain joins TRBV5-1 to TRBJ1-6; the D gene is possibly TRBD1 (6 bases). V was trimmed by 0 bases and J by 8 bases, leaving 9 bases between them. This CDR3 region has 14 residues. The germline gives CDR1 SGHRS, CDR2 YFSETQ. CDR3 protein: CASSLGGGDSPLHL. CDR3 DNA: TGCGCCAGCAGCTTGGGAGGGGGAGATTCACCCCTCCACCTT.

The chain employs TRBV5-5 and TRBJ2-2; the match to TRBD2 covers 11 bases. Germline trimming cut 3 bases from V and 4 bases from J; bases unmatched to any gene: 14. The germline gives CDR1 SGHKS, CDR2 YYEKEE (reference sequence). The CDR3 is made up of 19 amino acids. For the CDR3, the DNA is TGTGCCAGCAGCTCCAGAGCCCCAACTAGCGGGGGCGTCACCGGGGAGCTGTTTTTT. Translation gives CASSSRAPTSGGVTGELFF.

The chain employs TRBV27 and TRBJ2-2, with D hard to call. Trimming shortened V by 1 base and J by 1 base, and 4 bases separated the two germline ends. The germline CDR1 and CDR2 sequences are MNHEY and SMNVEV (reference sequence). The CDR3 runs to 14 residues. This CDR3 reads CASSLFQNTGELFF. The CDR3 region has the DNA TGTGCCAGCAGTTTATTTCAGAACACCGGGGAGCTGTTTTTT.